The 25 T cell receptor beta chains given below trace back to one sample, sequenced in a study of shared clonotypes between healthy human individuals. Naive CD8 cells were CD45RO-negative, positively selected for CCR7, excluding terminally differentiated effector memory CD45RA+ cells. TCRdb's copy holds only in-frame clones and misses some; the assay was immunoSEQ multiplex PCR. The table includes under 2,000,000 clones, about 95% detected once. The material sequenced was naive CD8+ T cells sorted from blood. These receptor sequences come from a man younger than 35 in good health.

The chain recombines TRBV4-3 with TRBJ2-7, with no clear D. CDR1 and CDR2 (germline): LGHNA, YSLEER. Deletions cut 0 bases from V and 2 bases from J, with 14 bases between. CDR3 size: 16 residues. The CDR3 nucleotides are TGCGCCAGCAGCCAAGATCTATTTACAGCTCCCTACGAGCAGTACTTC. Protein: CASSQDLFTAPYEQYF.

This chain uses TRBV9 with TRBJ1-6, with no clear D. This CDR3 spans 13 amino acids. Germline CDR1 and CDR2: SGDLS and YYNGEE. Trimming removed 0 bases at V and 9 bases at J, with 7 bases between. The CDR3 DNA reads TGTGCCAGCAGCGTAGAAGGAATTTCACCCCTCCACTTT. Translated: CASSVEGISPLHF. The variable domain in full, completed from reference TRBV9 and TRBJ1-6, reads DSGVTQTPKHLITATGQRVTLRCSPRSGDLSVYWYQQSLDQGLQFLIQYYNGEERAKGNILERFSAQQFPDLHSELNLSSLELGDSALYFCASSVEGISPLHFGNGTRLTVT.

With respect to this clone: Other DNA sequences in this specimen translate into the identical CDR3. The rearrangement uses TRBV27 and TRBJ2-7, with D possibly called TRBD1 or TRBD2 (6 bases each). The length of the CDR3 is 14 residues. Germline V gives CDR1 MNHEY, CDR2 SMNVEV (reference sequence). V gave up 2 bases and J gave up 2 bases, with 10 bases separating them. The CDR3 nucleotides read TGTGCCAGCAGTTTACGGGGGCCCACCTACGAGCAGTACTTC. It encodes CASSLRGPTYEQYF.

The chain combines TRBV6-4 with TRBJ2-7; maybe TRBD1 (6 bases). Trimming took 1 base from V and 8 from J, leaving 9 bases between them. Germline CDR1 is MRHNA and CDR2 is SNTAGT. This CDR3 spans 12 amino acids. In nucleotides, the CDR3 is TGTGCCAGCAGTGACTACACAGGGAAGCAGTACTTC. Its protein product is CASSDYTGKQYF.

CDR3 DNA: TGTGCCAGCAGCGGTTTGGGGCTCCAATCCGACACAGATACGCAGTATTTT. It codes for CASSGLGLQSDTDTQYF. This chain links TRBV2 with TRBJ2-3, with a tentative D call TRBD1 (5 bases). This CDR3 region has 17 residues. V was trimmed by 6 bases and J by 2 bases, leaving 21 bases between them. CDR1 is SNHLY and CDR2 is FYNNEI in the germline V gene.

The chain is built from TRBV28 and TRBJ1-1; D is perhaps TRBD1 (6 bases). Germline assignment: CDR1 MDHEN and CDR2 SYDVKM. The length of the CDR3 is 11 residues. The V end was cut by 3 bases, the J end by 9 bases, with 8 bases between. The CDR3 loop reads CASSFGGQAFF. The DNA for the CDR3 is TGTGCCAGCAGTTTTGGGGGCCAAGCTTTCTTT.

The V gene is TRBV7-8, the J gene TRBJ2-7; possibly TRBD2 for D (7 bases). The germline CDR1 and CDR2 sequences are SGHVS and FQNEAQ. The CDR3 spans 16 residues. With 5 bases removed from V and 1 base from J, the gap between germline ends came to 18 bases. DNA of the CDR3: TGTGCCAGCAGCCACTACAGGGAGGGGGGATCCTACGAGCAGTACTTC. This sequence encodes CASSHYREGGSYEQYF.

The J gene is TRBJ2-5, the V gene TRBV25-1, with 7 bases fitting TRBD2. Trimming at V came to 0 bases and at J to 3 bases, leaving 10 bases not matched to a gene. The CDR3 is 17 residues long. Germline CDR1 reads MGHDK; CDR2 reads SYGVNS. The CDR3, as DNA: TGTGCCAGCAGTGAATATCCCCCGGGCCTAGCGGAAGAGACCCAGTACTTC. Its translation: CASSEYPPGLAEETQYF. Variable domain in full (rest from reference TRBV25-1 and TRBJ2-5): EADIYQTPRYLVIGTGKKITLECSQTMGHDKMYWYQQDPGMELHLIHYSYGVNSTEKGDLSSESTVSRIRTEHFPLTLESARPSHTSQYLCASSEYPPGLAEETQYFGPGTRLLVL.

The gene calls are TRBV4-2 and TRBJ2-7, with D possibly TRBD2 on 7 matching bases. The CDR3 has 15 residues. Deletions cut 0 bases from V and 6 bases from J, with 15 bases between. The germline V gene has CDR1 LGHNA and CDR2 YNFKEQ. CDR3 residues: CASSQDRGGAGEQYF. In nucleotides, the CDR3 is TGTGCCAGCAGCCAAGATAGGGGGGGGGCCGGCGAGCAGTACTTC.

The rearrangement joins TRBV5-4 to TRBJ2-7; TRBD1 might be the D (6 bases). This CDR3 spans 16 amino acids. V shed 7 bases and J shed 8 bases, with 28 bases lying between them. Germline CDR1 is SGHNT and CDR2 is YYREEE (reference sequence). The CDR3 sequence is CASAPGVGTHTTQQYF. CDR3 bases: TGTGCCAGCGCACCTGGCGTGGGGACACACACTACGCAGCAGTACTTC.

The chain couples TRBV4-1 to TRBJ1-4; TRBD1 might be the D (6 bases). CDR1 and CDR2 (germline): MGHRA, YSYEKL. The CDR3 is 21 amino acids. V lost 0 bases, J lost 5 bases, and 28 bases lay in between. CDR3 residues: CASSQEFREGDWDYLNEKLFF. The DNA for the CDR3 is TGCGCCAGCAGCCAAGAATTCCGCGAGGGGGACTGGGACTACCTAAATGAAAAACTGTTTTTT.

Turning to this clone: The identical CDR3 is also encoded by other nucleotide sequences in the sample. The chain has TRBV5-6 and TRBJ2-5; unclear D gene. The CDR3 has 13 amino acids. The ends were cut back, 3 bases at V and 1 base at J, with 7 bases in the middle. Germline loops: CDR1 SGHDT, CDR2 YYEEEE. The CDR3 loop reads CASSWGSQETQYF. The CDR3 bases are TGTGCCAGCAGCTGGGGTAGCCAAGAGACCCAGTACTTC.

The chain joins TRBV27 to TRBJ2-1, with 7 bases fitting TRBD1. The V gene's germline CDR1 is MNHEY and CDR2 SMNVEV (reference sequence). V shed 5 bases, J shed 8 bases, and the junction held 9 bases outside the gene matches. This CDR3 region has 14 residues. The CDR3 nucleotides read TGTGCCAGCAGTCCCAGGGACAGTAGCGATGAGCAGTTCTTC. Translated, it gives CASSPRDSSDEQFF.

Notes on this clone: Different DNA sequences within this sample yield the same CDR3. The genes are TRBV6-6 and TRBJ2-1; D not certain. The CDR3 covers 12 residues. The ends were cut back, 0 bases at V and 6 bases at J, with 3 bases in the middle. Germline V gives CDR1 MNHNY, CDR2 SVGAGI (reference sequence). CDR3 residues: CASSYSSNEQFF. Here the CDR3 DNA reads TGTGCCAGCAGTTACTCGAGCAATGAGCAGTTCTTC.

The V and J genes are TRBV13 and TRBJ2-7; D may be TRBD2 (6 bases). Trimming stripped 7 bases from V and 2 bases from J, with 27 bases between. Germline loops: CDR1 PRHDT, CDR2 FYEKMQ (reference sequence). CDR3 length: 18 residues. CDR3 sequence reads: CASTSTRGPGDDTYEQYF. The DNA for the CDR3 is TGTGCCAGCACCTCGACAAGAGGGCCGGGGGACGACACCTACGAGCAGTACTTC.

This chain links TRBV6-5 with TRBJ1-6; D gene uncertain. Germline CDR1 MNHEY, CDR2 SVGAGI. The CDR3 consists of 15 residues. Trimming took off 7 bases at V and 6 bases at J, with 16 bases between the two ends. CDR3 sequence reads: CASTNSGVGNSPLHF. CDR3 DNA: TGTGCCAGCACCAATTCCGGGGTCGGTAATTCACCCCTCCACTTT.

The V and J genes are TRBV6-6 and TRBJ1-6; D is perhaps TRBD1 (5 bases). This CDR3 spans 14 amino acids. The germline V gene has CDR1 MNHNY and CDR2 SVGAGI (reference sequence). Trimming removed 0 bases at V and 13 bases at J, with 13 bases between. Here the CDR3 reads CASSYSGGISPLHF. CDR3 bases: TGTGCCAGCAGTTACTCGGGGGGTATCTCTCCCCTCCACTTT.

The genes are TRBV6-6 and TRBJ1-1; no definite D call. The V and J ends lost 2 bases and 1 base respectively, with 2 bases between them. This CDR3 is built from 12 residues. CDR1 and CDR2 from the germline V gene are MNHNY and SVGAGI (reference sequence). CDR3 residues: CASSYTNTEAFF. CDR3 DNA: TGTGCCAGCAGTTACACGAACACTGAAGCTTTCTTT.

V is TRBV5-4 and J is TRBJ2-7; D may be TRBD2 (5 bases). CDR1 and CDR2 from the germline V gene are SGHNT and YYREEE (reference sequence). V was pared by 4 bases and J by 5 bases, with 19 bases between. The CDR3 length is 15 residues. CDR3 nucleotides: TGTGCCAGCAGCGACGGCGGGTCCGAGTATGACGAGCAGTACTTC. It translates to CASSDGGSEYDEQYF.

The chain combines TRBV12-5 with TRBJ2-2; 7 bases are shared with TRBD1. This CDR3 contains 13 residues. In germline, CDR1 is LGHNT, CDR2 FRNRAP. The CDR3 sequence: CATDRVNTGELFF. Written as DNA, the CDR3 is TGTGCGACCGACAGGGTGAACACCGGGGAGCTGTTTTTT. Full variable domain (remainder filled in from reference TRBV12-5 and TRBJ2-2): DARVTQTPRHKVTEMGQEVTMRCQPILGHNTVFWYRQTMMQGLELLAYFRNRAPLDDSGMPKDRFSAEMPDATLATLKIQPSEPRDSAVYFCATDRVNTGELFFGEGSRLTVL.

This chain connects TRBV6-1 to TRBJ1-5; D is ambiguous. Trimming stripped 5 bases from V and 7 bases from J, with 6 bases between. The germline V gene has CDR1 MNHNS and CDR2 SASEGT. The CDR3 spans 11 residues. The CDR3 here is CASSTLQPQHF. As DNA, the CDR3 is TGTGCCAGCAGTACACTGCAGCCCCAGCATTTT.

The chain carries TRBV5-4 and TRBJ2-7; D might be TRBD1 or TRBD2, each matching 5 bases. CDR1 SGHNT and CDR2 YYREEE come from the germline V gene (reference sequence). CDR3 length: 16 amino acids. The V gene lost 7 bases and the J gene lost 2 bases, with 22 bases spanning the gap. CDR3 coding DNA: TGTGCCAGCGGGGACGGTGAGCACGACCTAACCTACGAGCAGTACTTC. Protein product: CASGDGEHDLTYEQYF. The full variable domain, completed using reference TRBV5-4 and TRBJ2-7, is ETGVTQSPTHLIKTRGQQVTLRCSSQSGHNTVSWYQQALGQGPQFIFQYYREEENGRGNFPPRFSGLQFPNYSSELNVNALELDDSALYLCASGDGEHDLTYEQYFGPGTRLTVT.

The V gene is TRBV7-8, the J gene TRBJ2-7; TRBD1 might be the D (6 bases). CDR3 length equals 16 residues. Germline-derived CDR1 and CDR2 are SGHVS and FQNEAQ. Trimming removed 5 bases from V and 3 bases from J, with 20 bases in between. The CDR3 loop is CASSIQPGQGYYEQYF. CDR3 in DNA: TGTGCCAGCAGCATCCAGCCGGGACAAGGCTACTACGAGCAGTACTTC.

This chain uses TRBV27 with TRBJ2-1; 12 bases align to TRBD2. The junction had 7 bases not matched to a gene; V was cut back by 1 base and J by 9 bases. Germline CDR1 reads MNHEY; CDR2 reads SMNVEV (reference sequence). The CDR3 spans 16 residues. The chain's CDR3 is CASSLLSTSGSSEQFF. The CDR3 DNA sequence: TGTGCCAGCAGTTTATTATCGACTAGCGGGAGTAGTGAGCAGTTCTTC.

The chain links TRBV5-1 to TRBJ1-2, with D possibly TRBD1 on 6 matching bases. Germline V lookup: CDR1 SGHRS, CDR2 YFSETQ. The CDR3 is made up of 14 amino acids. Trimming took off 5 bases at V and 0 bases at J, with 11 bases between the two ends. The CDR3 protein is CASRPTGTNYGYTF. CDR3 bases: TGCGCCAGCAGGCCTACAGGGACTAACTATGGCTACACCTTC. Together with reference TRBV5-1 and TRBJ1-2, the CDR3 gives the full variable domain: KAGVTQTPRYLIKTRGQQVTLSCSPISGHRSVSWYQQTPGQGLQFLFEYFSETQRNKGNFPGRFSGRQFSNSRSEMNVSTLELGDSALYLCASRPTGTNYGYTFGSGTRLTVV.